This T cell receptor beta chain appears in the sequencing data of a study of T cell responses to AZD1222 COVID-19 vaccine. Study-wide points: Baseline seropositivity characterized only six AZD1222 recipients. After the peak T cell response, and only then, were repertoires sampled.

Repertoires were generated with immunoSEQ multiplex PCR, while TCRdb's copy carries only in-frame clones and drops some. The sample has fewer than 200,000 clones, 94% seen once; the top ten hold more than 1.5%. Turning to this clone: Its antigen is currently unknown.

Germline V lookup: CDR1 MGHRA, CDR2 YSYEKL. This CDR3 is built from 16 residues. V dropped 1 base and J dropped 6 bases, with 18 bases sitting between them. The clonotype comes from an adult who received the AZD1222 COVID-19 vaccine. The rearrangement uses TRBV4-1 and TRBJ1-1, with D perhaps TRBD1 (5 bases). The material was peripheral blood, obtained 28 days after the second AZD1222 dose. The CDR3 DNA sequence: TGCGCCAGCAGCCAAGGGCGGGGGGACCCCCGTGCTGAAGCTTTCTTT. It encodes CASSQGRGDPRAEAFF.